The 3 T cell receptor beta chains in this list originate from one sample, sequenced in a study of cytomegalovirus exposure and HLA in healthy donors (dated by TCRdb to about 2017). Library preparation used the immunoSEQ multiplex PCR assay. For the multiplex PCR, a mixture combining 60 forward primers for TCR Vbeta segments and 13 reverse primers for TCR Jbeta segments was used. Sourced from immuneACCESS, this table was stored by TCRdb with only in-frame sequences that have V and J called. A share of the clones is absent; for the studies checked, an unresolved V gene accounts for under half, and the remainder has no known explanation. This sample gives around 140,000 clones in total; 80% to 85% of them show up just once. The ten largest account for 2.5% to 3% of the sample. Sequencing was performed on PBMCs. The receptors here all came from a woman in her 30s in good health and CMV-seronegative.

The V call is TRBV27, the J call TRBJ2-7; perhaps TRBD1 as D (5 bases). CDR1 and CDR2 (germline): MNHEY, SMNVEV (reference sequence). The CDR3 spans 15 residues. Trimming took 0 bases from V and 5 from J, leaving 14 bases between them. CDR3 DNA: TGTGCCAGCAGTTTATCAGGACAAGGGTTCCACGAGCAGTACTTC. This translates into CASSLSGQGFHEQYF.

V usage is TRBV6-5 and J usage is TRBJ1-4; 7 nucleotides agree with TRBD1. This CDR3 is 15 amino acids long. Germline loops: CDR1 MNHEY, CDR2 SVGAGI. Losses at the gene ends were 0 bases for V and 7 bases for J; bases not matched to a gene: 5. The CDR3 here is CASSYSSGGVEKLFF. The CDR3 DNA reads as TGTGCCAGCAGTTACTCGTCAGGGGGAGTTGAAAAACTGTTTTTT.

CDR3 nucleotide sequence: TGTGCCAGCAGCCAAGCCGGGACAGGGGCCTACGAGCAGTACTTC. Translated: CASSQAGTGAYEQYF. V and J are TRBV4-2 and TRBJ2-7; TRBD1 agrees at 10 bases. After removal of 1 base from V and 2 bases from J, the junction contained 2 bases not matched to a gene. This CDR3 is built from 15 residues. The germline gives CDR1 LGHNA, CDR2 YNFKEQ.